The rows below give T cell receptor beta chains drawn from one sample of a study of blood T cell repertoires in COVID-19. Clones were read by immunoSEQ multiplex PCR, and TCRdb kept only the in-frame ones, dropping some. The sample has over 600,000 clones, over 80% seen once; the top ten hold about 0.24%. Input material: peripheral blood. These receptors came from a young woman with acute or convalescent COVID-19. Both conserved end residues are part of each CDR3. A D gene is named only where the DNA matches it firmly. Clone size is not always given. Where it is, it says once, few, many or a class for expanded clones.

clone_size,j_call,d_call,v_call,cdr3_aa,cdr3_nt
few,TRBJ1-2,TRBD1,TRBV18,CASSPFTGGGYTF,TGTGCCAGCTCACCATTCACAGGGGGCGGCTACACCTTC
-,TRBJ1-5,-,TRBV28,CASSIRELQHF,TGTGCCAGCAGTATCAGGGAACTCCAGCATTTT
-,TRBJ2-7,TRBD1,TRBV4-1,CASSQDRDRGLYEQYF,TGCGCCAGCAGCCAAGATAGGGACAGGGGGCTCTACGAGCAGTACTTC
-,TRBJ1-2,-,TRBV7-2,CASSRNRANYGYTF,TGTGCCAGCAGCCGCAACAGGGCTAACTATGGCTACACCTTC
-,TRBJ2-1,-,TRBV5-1,CASSLVQGGSYNEQFF,TGCGCCAGCAGCTTGGTTCAGGGAGGCTCCTACAATGAGCAGTTCTTC
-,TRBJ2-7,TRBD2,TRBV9,CASSSRTSGGSEQYF,TGTGCCAGCAGCTCCCGGACTAGCGGGGGGTCGGAGCAGTACTTC
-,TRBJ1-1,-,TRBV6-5,CASRSTYLTEAFF,TGTGCCAGCAGGTCGACTTACCTCACTGAAGCTTTCTTT
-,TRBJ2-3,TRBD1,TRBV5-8,CASSLPGQGTTDTQYF,TGTGCCAGCAGCTTGCCGGGACAGGGAACCACAGATACGCAGTATTTT
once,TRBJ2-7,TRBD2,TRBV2,CASSLRRLAGGYEQYF,TGTGCCAGCAGTCTCCGTCGACTAGCGGGGGGATACGAGCAGTACTTC
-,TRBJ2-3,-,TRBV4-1,CASSHPRRGLLTDTQYF,TGCGCCAGCAGCCATCCACGGCGGGGGCTCCTCACAGATACGCAGTATTTT
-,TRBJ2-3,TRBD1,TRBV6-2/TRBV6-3,CASSQGVGTDTQYF,TGTGCCAGCAGTCAGGGGGTAGGCACAGATACGCAGTATTTT
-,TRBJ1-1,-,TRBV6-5,CASSYSTGNTEAFF,TGTGCCAGCAGTTACTCGACGGGGAACACTGAAGCTTTCTTT
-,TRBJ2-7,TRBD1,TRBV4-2,CASSQDPGQSFSYEQYF,TGTGCCAGCAGCCAAGATCCGGGACAGTCCTTCTCCTACGAGCAGTACTTC
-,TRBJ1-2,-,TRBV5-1,CASSLDRGNYGYTF,TGCGCCAGCAGCTTGGATAGGGGAAACTATGGCTACACCTTC
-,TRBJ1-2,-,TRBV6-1,CASSERTEIYGYTF,TGTGCCAGCAGTGAAAGGACAGAGATTTATGGCTACACCTTC
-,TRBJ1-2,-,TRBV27,CASSFRQGYGYTF,TGTGCCAGCAGTTTCAGGCAGGGCTATGGCTACACCTTC
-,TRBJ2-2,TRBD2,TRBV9,CASSVGLAGLGGELFF,TGTGCCAGCAGCGTAGGGCTAGCGGGGCTTGGCGGGGAGCTGTTTTTT
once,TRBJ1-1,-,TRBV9,CASSIFGGAGTEAFF,TGTGCCAGCAGCATCTTCGGGGGGGCTGGCACTGAAGCTTTCTTT
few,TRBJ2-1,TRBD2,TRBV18,CASSPASGGYNEQFF,TGTGCCAGCTCACCTGCGAGCGGGGGATACAATGAGCAGTTCTTC
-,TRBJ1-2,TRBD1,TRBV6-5,CASRQDRVYGYTF,TGTGCCAGCAGACAAGACAGGGTCTATGGCTACACCTTC
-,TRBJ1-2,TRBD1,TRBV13,CASSPEGQFYGYTF,TGTGCCAGCAGCCCCGAGGGACAGTTCTATGGCTACACCTTC
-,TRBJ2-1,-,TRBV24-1,CATSDLRGQPNEQFF,TGTGCCACCAGTGATTTGCGTGGACAGCCGAATGAGCAGTTCTTC
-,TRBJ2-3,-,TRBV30,CAWSRGAATDTQYF,TGTGCCTGGAGTCGGGGTGCGGCTACAGATACGCAGTATTTT
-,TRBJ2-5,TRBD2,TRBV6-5,CASSYGLAGSETQYF,TGTGCCAGCAGTTACGGACTAGCGGGGAGCGAGACCCAGTACTTC
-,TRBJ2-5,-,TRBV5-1,CASSLGQGETQYF,TGCGCCAGCAGCTTGGGGCAGGGGGAGACCCAGTACTTC
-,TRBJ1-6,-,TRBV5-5,CASSLAGANNSPLHF,TGTGCCAGCAGCTTGGCAGGGGCGAATAATTCACCCCTCCACTTT
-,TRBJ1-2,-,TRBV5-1,CASRGEGGRYGYTF,TGCGCCAGTCGAGGGGAGGGGGGCCGCTATGGCTACACCTTC
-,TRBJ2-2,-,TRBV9,CASSVYRDIENTGELFF,TGTGCCAGCAGCGTATACCGGGACATAGAAAACACCGGGGAGCTGTTTTTT
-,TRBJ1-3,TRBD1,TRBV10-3,CAINQGQGPSGNTIYF,TGTGCCATCAACCAGGGACAGGGCCCCTCTGGAAACACCATATATTTT
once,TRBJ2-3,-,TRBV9,CASSPRGQGGTDTQYF,TGTGCCAGCAGCCCCCGAGGACAAGGTGGCACAGATACGCAGTATTTT
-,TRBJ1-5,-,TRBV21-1,CASSKGPWNRGQAPSNQPQHF,TGTGCCAGCAGCAAAGGGCCCTGGAACAGGGGGCAAGCACCTAGCAATCAGCCCCAGCATTTT
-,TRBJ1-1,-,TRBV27,CASGELGQEAFF,TGTGCCAGCGGAGAGCTAGGACAAGAAGCTTTCTTT
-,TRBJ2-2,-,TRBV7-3,CASSPQGRENGELFF,TGTGCCAGCAGCCCCCAGGGGCGTGAAAACGGGGAGCTGTTTTTT
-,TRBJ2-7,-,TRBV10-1,CASSEGGLYEQYF,TGCGCCAGCAGTGAGGGGGGCCTCTACGAGCAGTACTTC
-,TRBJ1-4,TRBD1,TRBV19,CASSTRDRGITNEKLFF,TGTGCCAGTAGTACCCGGGACAGGGGGATAACTAATGAAAAACTGTTTTTT
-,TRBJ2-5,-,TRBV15,CATSREAETQYF,TGTGCCACCAGCAGAGAGGCAGAGACCCAGTACTTC
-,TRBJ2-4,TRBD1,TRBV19,CASSIAGQGLAKNIQYF,TGTGCCAGTAGTATAGCGGGACAGGGCCTGGCCAAAAACATTCAGTACTTC